These 18 T cell receptor beta chains were sequenced from one sample in a study of vaccination effects on CD4 cells after COVID-19. TCRdb's table, derived via immunoSEQ multiplex PCR, lists solely in-frame clones and lacks some. The repertoire holds roughly 50,000 clones, with more than 65% as singletons. Investigators separated out CD4+ T cells once 10 days of culture had passed. For these TCRs, the target antigens are not known. The sequencing here drew on CD4+ T cells from PBMCs cultured without peptide, taken before COVID-19 vaccination. The receptors come from a human donor who received a COVID-19 vaccine.

The J gene is TRBJ2-2, the V gene TRBV29-1; no clear D gene. V was shortened by 7 bases and J by 6 bases, with 12 bases between the two germline ends. The CDR3 spans 12 residues. Germline CDR1 and CDR2: SQVTM and ANQGSEA. The CDR3 spells CSAWTFSGELFF. The CDR3, as DNA: TGCAGCGCCTGGACGTTCTCCGGGGAGCTGTTTTTT.

The chain couples TRBV7-2 to TRBJ1-2, with TRBD1 as a possible D gene (5 bases). Per germline, CDR1 SGHTA and CDR2 FQGNSA. CDR3 length: 14 amino acids. Trimming removed 7 bases from V and 7 bases from J, with 19 bases in between. Here the CDR3 DNA reads TGTGCCAGCACCACCCCAACGATCGGGGGTGGCTACACCTTC. Translating gives CASTTPTIGGGYTF.

V usage is TRBV19 and J usage is TRBJ2-1, with a tentative D call TRBD2 (5 bases). Deletions cut 5 bases from V and 5 bases from J, with 7 bases between. The CDR3 has 12 amino acids. In germline, CDR1 is LNHDA, CDR2 SQIVND (reference sequence). The CDR3 DNA sequence: TGTGCCAGTAGTGGGCGGGACAATGAGCAGTTCTTC. Protein: CASSGRDNEQFF.

The chain recombines TRBV19 with TRBJ1-6, with 9 bases aligning to TRBD1. The CDR3 covers 15 residues. The germline gives CDR1 LNHDA, CDR2 SQIVND (reference sequence). V shed 6 bases and J 7 bases; nucleotides not matched to a gene: 7. Written as DNA, the CDR3 is TGTGCCAGTAGACCCGGGACAGGGTTGAATTCACCCCTCCACTTT. Protein: CASRPGTGLNSPLHF.

V usage is TRBV28 and J usage is TRBJ1-2; tentative D call: TRBD1 (5 bases). Trimming left V 2 bases short and J 2 bases short, with 6 bases between. Per germline, CDR1 MDHEN and CDR2 SYDVKM. This CDR3 has 13 residues. The CDR3 DNA sequence: TGTGCCAGCAGTTTAGACAGAAACTATGGCTACACCTTC. It translates to CASSLDRNYGYTF.

This rearrangement joins TRBV28 to TRBJ1-1; D gene uncertain. CDR1 and CDR2 (germline): MDHEN, SYDVKM. V shed 5 bases and J shed 5 bases, with 12 bases lying between them. The CDR3 contains 13 residues. CDR3 DNA sequence: TGTGCCAGCAGTCCGTCCCCTGGGACTGAAGCTTTCTTT. Protein product: CASSPSPGTEAFF.

The V gene is TRBV30, the J gene TRBJ1-1, with a tentative D call TRBD1 (5 bases). Germline CDR1 GTSNPN, CDR2 SVGIG (reference sequence). V lost 2 bases, J lost 7 bases, and 17 bases lay in between. The length of the CDR3 is 14 residues. The CDR3 DNA reads as TGTGCCTGGAGTACGGGGCGCCCCCCCCTTGAAGCTTTCTTT. It yields the protein CAWSTGRPPLEAFF.

The V gene is TRBV29-1, the J gene TRBJ1-1; possibly TRBD1 for D (5 bases). Germline assignment: CDR1 SQVTM and CDR2 ANQGSEA. The CDR3 is made up of 13 amino acids. The germline V and J ends were trimmed by 2 bases and 10 bases, with 17 bases remaining between them. CDR3 in amino acids: CSVEFSIGEGAFF. DNA for the CDR3: TGCAGCGTTGAATTTTCAATAGGGGAGGGAGCTTTCTTT. Full variable domain (missing parts from reference TRBV29-1 and TRBJ1-1): SAVISQKPSRDICQRGTSLTIQCQVDSQVTMMFWYRQQPGQSLTLIATANQGSEATYESGFVIDKFPISRPNLTFSTLTVSNMSPEDSSIYLCSVEFSIGEGAFFGQGTRLTVV.

The CDR3 reads CASSQEGSGGPGNTIYF. In DNA form, the CDR3 reads TGTGCCAGCAGCCAAGAAGGTTCAGGGGGCCCTGGAAACACCATATATTTT. This rearrangement joins TRBV4-2 to TRBJ1-3; 8 nucleotides align to TRBD1. Looked up from germline, CDR1 is LGHNA and CDR2 is YNFKEQ. The CDR3 sequence is 17 residues long. With 0 bases clipped from V and 2 bases from J, the junction kept 6 bases outside the gene matches.

In this sample, this clone turned up a few times. The CDR3 is CASSPTGIFSGEAFF. The DNA of the CDR3 is TGCGCCAGCAGCCCGACAGGGATCTTTTCCGGTGAAGCTTTCTTT. The gene calls are TRBV5-1 and TRBJ1-1; 7 bases line up with TRBD1. CDR1 is SGHRS and CDR2 is YFSETQ in the germline V gene. Germline trimming cut 4 bases from V and 7 bases from J; bases unmatched to any gene: 13. There are 15 residues in the CDR3.

The V call is TRBV7-2, the J call TRBJ1-2; 7 bases align to TRBD1. Germline V CDR1 and CDR2: SGHTA, FQGNSA. Germline trimming cut 4 bases from V and 10 bases from J; bases unmatched to any gene: 9. The CDR3 extends over 13 amino acids. The CDR3 nucleotides read TGTGCCAGCAGCTCTCCTGGGACAGCAGCCTACACCTTC. Translation gives CASSSPGTAAYTF.

The rearrangement links TRBV12-3 or TRBV12-4 to TRBJ1-1; unclear D gene. The ends were cut back, 1 base at V and 9 bases at J, with 12 bases in the middle. The CDR3 length is 13 residues. In DNA, the CDR3 is TGTGCCAGCAGTTTAGGCAGCCCGAGGAAAGCTTTCTTT. Its protein product is CASSLGSPRKAFF.

This chain links TRBV9 with TRBJ1-2, with D perhaps matching TRBD1 (6 bases). Germline CDR1 SGDLS, CDR2 YYNGEE. CDR3 size: 15 residues. The ends were cut back, 1 base at V and 0 bases at J, with 10 bases in the middle. The CDR3 DNA follows: TGTGCCAGCAGCGTAAACACAGGGCCTAACTATGGCTACACCTTC. Its translation: CASSVNTGPNYGYTF.

This clone has just a few counts. V is TRBV10-3 and J is TRBJ1-2; TRBD1 is a possible D gene (5 bases). Germline loops: CDR1 ENHRY, CDR2 SYGVKD. The length of the CDR3 is 14 residues. Trimming took 7 bases from V and 6 from J, leaving 18 bases between them. The DNA for the CDR3 is TGTGCCATCAACCGGGGGTTGAATTTCGATGGCTACACCTTC. Translated: CAINRGLNFDGYTF.

The rearrangement joins TRBV2 to TRBJ1-5; D uncertain. The CDR3 spans 14 residues. With 2 bases removed from V and 0 bases from J, the gap between germline ends came to 5 bases. Germline assignment: CDR1 SNHLY and CDR2 FYNNEI. The CDR3 DNA reads TGTGCCAGCAGTGAACAGTTTAGCAATCAGCCCCAGCATTTT. Translation gives CASSEQFSNQPQHF.

The J gene is TRBJ2-3, the V gene TRBV5-1; D unresolved. Between the trimmed V and J ends, which lost 3 bases and 7 bases, there was a span of 12 bases. Looked up from germline, CDR1 is SGHRS and CDR2 is YFSETQ. This CDR3 spans 13 amino acids. CDR3 region: CASSSPSTHTQYF. CDR3 coding DNA: TGCGCCAGCAGCTCCCCTTCCACGCATACGCAGTATTTT.

The chain has TRBV30 and TRBJ1-2, with D possibly being TRBD1 (6 bases). Germline CDR1 GTSNPN, CDR2 SVGIG (reference sequence). The V and J ends lost 4 bases and 4 bases respectively, with 22 bases between them. The CDR3 has 16 amino acids. In DNA form, the CDR3 reads TGTGCCTGGACCGTCCCCAGGGGCAGGGTGGGCTATGGCTACACCTTC. This gives the protein CAWTVPRGRVGYGYTF.

This chain joins TRBV6-5 and TRBJ1-2; possibly TRBD1 for D (6 bases). CDR1 MNHEY and CDR2 SVGAGI come from the germline V gene. V lost 2 bases and J 2 bases, leaving 9 bases between the germline ends. The CDR3 is made up of 14 amino acids. This CDR3 is CASSYGRGNYGYTF. DNA for the CDR3: TGTGCCAGCAGTTACGGCAGGGGCAACTATGGCTACACCTTC.